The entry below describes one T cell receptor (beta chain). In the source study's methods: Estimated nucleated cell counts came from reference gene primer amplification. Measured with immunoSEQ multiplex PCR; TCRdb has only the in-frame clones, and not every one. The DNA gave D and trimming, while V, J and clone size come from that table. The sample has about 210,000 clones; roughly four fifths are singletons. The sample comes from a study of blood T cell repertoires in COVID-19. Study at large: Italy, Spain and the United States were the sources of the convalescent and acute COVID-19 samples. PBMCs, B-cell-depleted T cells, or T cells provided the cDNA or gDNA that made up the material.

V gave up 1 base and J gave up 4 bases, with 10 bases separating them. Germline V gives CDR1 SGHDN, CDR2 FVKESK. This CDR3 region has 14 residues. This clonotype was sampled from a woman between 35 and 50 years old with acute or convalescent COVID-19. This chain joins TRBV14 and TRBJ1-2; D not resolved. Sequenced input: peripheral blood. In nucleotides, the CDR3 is TGTGCCAGCAGCCAAGTTCAGGCAGTCTATGGCTACACCTTC. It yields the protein CASSQVQAVYGYTF.